Below are 32 T cell receptor beta chains sequenced from a single sample in a study of blood T cells in healthy people across ages. It was with a sample-barcoded 5' primer and a J-beta primer mix that a second PCR of roughly 6 to 12 cycles was run. TCRdb re-analysed the 5' RACE reads in MiXCR, keeping a single row per CDR3 protein. Found here are around 800,000 distinct CDR3 sequences, around a quarter of them singletons; the top ten hold 3%. This sample also belongs to another study, concerning T cells of mothers and their children.

Source material: blood. These receptors originate from a boy younger than 18 in good health.

This rearrangement joins TRBV10-3 to TRBJ2-1; 9 bases are a match to TRBD1. The germline V gene has CDR1 ENHRY and CDR2 SYGVKD. The CDR3 runs to 14 residues. After removal of 5 bases from V and 7 bases from J, the junction contained 6 bases not matched to a gene. The CDR3 DNA sequence: TGTGCCATCAGTAGGGGGACAGGGTTTAATGAGCAGTTCTTC. Its protein product is CAISRGTGFNEQFF.

The CDR3 is CASSSSPHNEQFF. The CDR3 nucleotides are TGTGCCAGCAGTTCCTCCCCCCACAATGAGCAGTTCTTC. The V call is TRBV12-3 or TRBV12-4, the J call TRBJ2-1, with D unresolved. CDR3 length equals 13 residues. The germline V and J ends were trimmed by 4 bases and 5 bases, with 9 bases remaining between them.

This chain connects TRBV3-1 to TRBJ2-1, with TRBD1 identical over 8 bases. V dropped 0 bases and J dropped 5; count of bases not matched to a gene: 6. Germline CDR1 is LGHDT and CDR2 is YNNKEL (reference sequence). The CDR3 runs to 16 residues. CDR3 sequence: CASSQEDREIHNEQFF. The CDR3 region has the DNA TGTGCCAGCAGCCAAGAGGACAGGGAGATCCACAATGAGCAGTTCTTC.

The rearrangement uses TRBV7-2 and TRBJ1-4, with TRBD1 matching 11 bases. This CDR3 region has 15 residues. With V trimmed by 2 bases and J by 6 bases, 2 bases remained unmatched. CDR1 SGHTA and CDR2 FQGNSA come from the germline V gene. DNA for the CDR3: TGTGCCAGCAGCTTAATGGGACAGGGGGATGAAAAACTGTTTTTT. This sequence encodes CASSLMGQGDEKLFF.

This clonotype was counted only a few times. The chain uses TRBV5-1 and TRBJ2-5, with D maybe TRBD2 (6 bases). The J call may be in error: the DNA end matches TRBJ2-7 better. The CDR3 totals 15 residues. CDR1 is SGHRS and CDR2 is YFSETQ in the germline V gene. CDR3 nucleotide sequence: TGCGCCAGCAGCTTGGATGGGGGGATGGTATACGAGCAGTACTTC. Its protein is CASSLDGGMVYEQYF.

In its sample, this clonotype was seen a few times. The chain has TRBV4-2 and TRBJ2-3, with D perhaps matching TRBD1 or TRBD2 (5 bases each). V was cut by 5 bases and J by 4 bases, with 13 bases left in between. Germline-derived CDR1 and CDR2 are LGHNA and YNFKEQ. The CDR3 runs 14 residues. DNA for the CDR3: TGTGCCAGCAGCGCTCGGATGGGGGCAGATACGCAGTATTTT. Translating it yields CASSARMGADTQYF.

The rearrangement joins TRBV6-5 to TRBJ1-2, with 7 positions matching TRBD1. Germline V gene lookup returns CDR1 MNHEY and CDR2 SVGAGI. The CDR3 length is 13 residues. V lost 4 bases and J lost 8; bases outside the gene matches: 7. CDR3 DNA: TGTGCCAGCAGTTCCGACAGGGTGAAGGGCTACACCTTC. This translates into CASSSDRVKGYTF.

This clonotype was detected a few times. V usage is TRBV7-8 and J usage is TRBJ1-4; D ambiguous. The CDR3 runs to 14 residues. V gave up 7 bases and J gave up 7 bases, with 16 bases separating them. Germline V lookup: CDR1 SGHVS, CDR2 FQNEAQ. As DNA, the CDR3 is TGTGCCAGCAACAACATGGAATGGGGTGAAAAACTGTTTTTT. It encodes CASNNMEWGEKLFF.

The J gene is TRBJ2-5, the V gene TRBV7-7; D gene ambiguous. Trimming shortened V by 1 base and J by 3 bases, and 12 bases separated the two germline ends. CDR1 and CDR2 (germline): SSHAT, FNYEAQ (reference sequence). There are 15 residues in the CDR3. The CDR3: CASSLVFNGKETQYF. CDR3 DNA: TGTGCCAGCAGCTTAGTTTTTAACGGAAAAGAGACCCAGTACTTC.

The genes are TRBV18 and TRBJ2-7; TRBD2 agrees at 15 bases. The CDR3 loop spans 15 amino acids. CDR1 and CDR2 (germline): KGHSH, LQKENI. V lost 2 bases and J lost 7; bases outside the gene matches: 3. CDR3 region: CASSPGTSGGTEQYF. The CDR3, as DNA: TGTGCCAGCTCACCAGGGACTAGCGGGGGGACTGAGCAGTACTTC. Filled out from reference TRBV18 and TRBJ2-7, the complete variable domain reads NAGVMQNPRHLVRRRGQEARLRCSPMKGHSHVYWYRQLPEEGLKFMVYLQKENIIDESGMPKERFSAEFPKEGPSILRIQQVVRGDSAAYFCASSPGTSGGTEQYFGPGTRLTVT.

The chain employs TRBV29-1 and TRBJ2-5, with D perhaps matching TRBD2 (7 bases). The DNA end lines up better with TRBJ2-1; the J call may be wrong. The germline V gene encodes CDR1 SQVTM and CDR2 ANQGSEA. The CDR3 runs to 15 residues. CDR3 DNA: TGCAGCGTGGGGGGGGCGCGGGGCGACCACAATGAGCAGTTCTTC. It yields the protein CSVGGARGDHNEQFF.

The chain combines TRBV7-6 with TRBJ2-1, with 7 positions matching TRBD2. The CDR3 is 16 residues long. The junction had 15 bases not matched to a gene; V was cut back by 5 bases and J by 8 bases. Germline-derived CDR1 and CDR2 are SGHVS and FNYEAQ. The DNA for the CDR3 is TGTGCCAGCAGCCGCACGGCGGGAGCTACGTTAGATGAGCAGTTCTTC. This sequence encodes CASSRTAGATLDEQFF.

The table lists this clonotype with a few counts. The chain joins TRBV5-1 to TRBJ2-2, with D uncertain. The CDR3 has 16 residues. V was pared by 0 bases and J by 0 bases, with 9 bases between. Germline lookup yields CDR1 SGHRS and CDR2 YFSETQ. Here the CDR3 DNA reads TGCGCCAGCAGCTTGGAGGGCAGTTCGAACACCGGGGAGCTGTTTTTT. Protein sequence: CASSLEGSSNTGELFF. The entire variable domain, with the rest obtained from reference TRBV5-1 and TRBJ2-2, is as follows: KAGVTQTPRYLIKTRGQQVTLSCSPISGHRSVSWYQQTPGQGLQFLFEYFSETQRNKGNFPGRFSGRQFSNSRSEMNVSTLELGDSALYLCASSLEGSSNTGELFFGEGSRLTVL.

The chain uses TRBV9 and TRBJ1-5, with 9 bases aligning to TRBD1. J was trimmed by 6 bases and V by 2 bases; bases with no gene match: 6. The CDR3 runs 15 residues. Germline V gene data show CDR1 as SGDLS and CDR2 as YYNGEE. The CDR3: CASSVGQGFSQPQHF. The CDR3 nucleotides are TGTGCCAGCAGCGTCGGACAGGGGTTTAGTCAGCCCCAGCATTTT.

This clonotype was picked up a small number of times. V gene TRBV2 combines with J gene TRBJ2-5, with a weak D call TRBD2 (5 bases). CDR3 length equals 12 residues. Germline-derived CDR1 and CDR2 are SNHLY and FYNNEI. Trimming took off 11 bases at V and 5 bases at J, with 15 bases between the two ends. The CDR3 DNA reads as TGTGCCCTAGGGAGTAGAAGGGAGACCCAGTACTTC. Translated, it gives CALGSRRETQYF.

The chain is built from TRBV20-1 and TRBJ2-7, with 8 positions matching TRBD2. Germline CDR1 DFQATT, CDR2 SNEGSKA (reference sequence). The CDR3 extends over 12 amino acids. Trimming at V came to 4 bases and at J to 6 bases, leaving 5 bases not matched to a gene. CDR3 loop: CSATGGPVEQYF. CDR3 sequence (DNA): TGCAGTGCTACGGGGGGGCCAGTCGAGCAGTACTTC.

The V call is TRBV5-1, the J call TRBJ2-1; no firm D call. V lost 1 base and J lost 5, with 13 bases in between. The CDR3 runs 15 residues. In germline, CDR1 is SGHRS, CDR2 YFSETQ. This CDR3 is CASSLRQFRNNEQFF. In DNA, the CDR3 is TGCGCCAGCAGCTTGAGGCAGTTTAGAAACAATGAGCAGTTCTTC.

This clonotype came up many times. This chain links TRBV7-6 with TRBJ2-5, with 11 bases lining up with TRBD2. J was trimmed by 5 bases and V by 5 bases; bases with no gene match: 13. Germline values: CDR1 SGHVS, CDR2 FNYEAQ. CDR3 length: 17 residues. The CDR3 region is CASSASLLAGGGETQYF. CDR3 nucleotides: TGTGCCAGCAGCGCTAGCCTCCTAGCGGGGGGAGGTGAGACCCAGTACTTC.

This chain links TRBV6-6 with TRBJ2-5; D unresolved. The end of the DNA fits TRBJ2-1 better, so the J call may be wrong. The CDR3 extends over 15 amino acids. The germline CDR1 and CDR2 sequences are MNHNY and SVGAGI (reference sequence). This chain's CDR3 is CASSYDFPSYNEQFF. The CDR3 DNA reads as TGTGCCAGCAGTTACGATTTCCCCTCGTACAATGAGCAGTTCTTC.

This rearrangement joins TRBV28 to TRBJ2-5; D is tentatively TRBD1 or TRBD2 (7 bases each). The CDR3 extends over 15 amino acids. Germline CDR1 and CDR2: MDHEN and SYDVKM. The V end lost 5 bases, the J end lost 5 bases, and 18 bases lay between the germline ends. DNA for the CDR3: TGTGCCAGCAGTCAGGGGGTGCTCGGGGGGGAGACCCAGTACTTC. Encoded protein: CASSQGVLGGETQYF.

This chain joins TRBV9 and TRBJ2-5, with D possibly being TRBD2 (5 bases). Per the germline V gene, CDR1 is SGDLS and CDR2 is YYNGEE. This CDR3 has 14 residues. Trimming left V 0 bases short and J 7 bases short, with 13 bases between. The DNA for the CDR3 is TGTGCCAGCAGCGTAGCCGCCGGTGCGGGGACCCAGTACTTC. It codes for CASSVAAGAGTQYF.

In its sample, this clonotype was seen a few times. The chain has TRBV7-3 and TRBJ1-1; D gene unclear. The germline V and J ends were trimmed by 5 bases and 3 bases, with 16 bases remaining between them. This CDR3 comprises 15 residues. The germline V gene has CDR1 SGHTA and CDR2 FQGTGA. CDR3 in amino acids: CASSPTGPQDTEAFF. The CDR3 DNA follows: TGTGCCAGCAGCCCCACGGGCCCGCAAGACACTGAAGCTTTCTTT.

The chain combines TRBV6-6 with TRBJ1-5; no firm D call. V gave up 5 bases and J gave up 4 bases, with 12 bases separating them. Germline CDR1 and CDR2: MNHNY and SVGAGI (reference sequence). The CDR3 runs 14 residues. The CDR3 DNA reads TGTGCCAGCAGTACACATGCGCTTAATCAGCCCCAGCATTTT. This codes for CASSTHALNQPQHF.

V and J are TRBV20-1 and TRBJ1-4, with 10 bases lining up with TRBD1. The germline CDR1 and CDR2 sequences are DFQATT and SNEGSKA (reference sequence). V dropped 6 bases and J dropped 6; count of bases not matched to a gene: 10. The CDR3 spans 15 residues. The DNA of the CDR3 is TGCAGTGCCCCTAGTCGGACAGGGGGGTATGAAAAACTGTTTTTT. Translation gives CSAPSRTGGYEKLFF.

This clonotype has just a few counts. The CDR3 is CAISESQGGEKLFF. In nucleotides, the CDR3 is TGTGCCATCAGTGAGAGTCAGGGTGGTGAAAAACTGTTTTTT. This chain connects TRBV10-3 to TRBJ1-4, with D perhaps matching TRBD1 (5 bases). The CDR3 runs to 14 residues. Germline CDR1 and CDR2: ENHRY and SYGVKD. The V gene lost 2 bases and the J gene lost 7 bases, with 11 bases spanning the gap.

The V gene is TRBV9, the J gene TRBJ1-4; D is undetermined. Trimming took 4 bases from V and 0 from J, leaving 10 bases between them. Germline V gene sequence: CDR1 SGDLS, CDR2 YYNGEE. The CDR3 loop spans 15 amino acids. CDR3 sequence reads: CASSLTSATNEKLFF. The CDR3 nucleotides read TGTGCCAGCAGCCTTACCTCAGCAACTAATGAAAAACTGTTTTTT. The entire variable domain, with the rest obtained from reference TRBV9 and TRBJ1-4, is as follows: DSGVTQTPKHLITATGQRVTLRCSPRSGDLSVYWYQQSLDQGLQFLIQYYNGEERAKGNILERFSAQQFPDLHSELNLSSLELGDSALYFCASSLTSATNEKLFFGSGTQLSVL.

This clonotype turned up a few times. CDR3 sequence reads: CASSLDRGRAVIIGYTF. The CDR3 nucleotides are TGTGCCAGCAGCTTAGACAGGGGTCGGGCTGTAATTATTGGCTACACCTTC. The chain uses TRBV7-2 and TRBJ1-2, with 7 bases lining up with TRBD1. Germline V gives CDR1 SGHTA, CDR2 FQGNSA. This CDR3 is built from 17 residues. V was clipped by 1 base and J by 7 bases; unmatched bases: 15.

This clonotype was counted a few times. V and J are TRBV4-2 and TRBJ1-6, with D perhaps TRBD1 (6 bases). Germline CDR1 and CDR2: LGHNA and YNFKEQ. Trimming left V 0 bases short and J 10 bases short, with 13 bases between. The CDR3 runs to 15 residues. This CDR3 reads CASSQDAPGASPLHF. CDR3 nucleotides: TGTGCCAGCAGCCAAGATGCCCCGGGGGCATCACCCCTCCACTTT.

This clonotype occurred a few times. The chain couples TRBV29-1 to TRBJ2-2; D could derive from TRBD1 or TRBD2 (6 bases each). V dropped 3 bases and J dropped 0 bases, with 14 bases sitting between them. This CDR3 contains 16 residues. Germline-derived CDR1 and CDR2 are SQVTM and ANQGSEA. Here the CDR3 DNA reads TGCAGCGTTGATGCGGGACACCGAACGAACACCGGGGAGCTGTTTTTT. The encoded protein is CSVDAGHRTNTGELFF.

The chain joins TRBV6-2 or TRBV6-3 to TRBJ2-5; D is uncertain. The end of the DNA aligns better with TRBJ2-1, so the J call may be wrong. CDR1 MNHEY and CDR2 SVGEGT come from the germline V gene. The CDR3 contains 14 residues. CDR3 region: CASSVRAHYNEQFF. CDR3 bases: TGTGCCAGCAGTGTCCGGGCCCATTACAATGAGCAGTTCTTC.

V gene TRBV5-1 combines with J gene TRBJ1-2; 8 bases map to TRBD1. This CDR3 has 14 amino acids. Germline values: CDR1 SGHRS, CDR2 YFSETQ. The trim removed 3 bases at V and 4 bases at J, leaving 5 bases unmatched. CDR3 in amino acids: CASSSTGGPYGYTF. CDR3 coding DNA: TGCGCCAGCAGCTCTACAGGGGGACCCTATGGCTACACCTTC.

This clonotype was counted between two and nine times. This chain uses TRBV12-5 with TRBJ2-7; 9 nucleotides line up with TRBD1. J lost 2 bases, V lost 0 bases, and 11 bases had no gene match. CDR1 and CDR2 (germline): LGHNT, FRNRAP. CDR3 length equals 18 residues. The DNA of the CDR3 is TGTGCTAGTGGTTTGGTACCCTTACAGGGGGCTCAACCCTACGAGCAGTACTTC. Amino acids: CASGLVPLQGAQPYEQYF.